What follows is one T cell receptor beta chain and its context. Its antigen is not identified. The data were taken from a study of OX40 agonist ivuxolimab in advanced cancers. Findings of the study overall: The study found that CD8+ T cells averaged more expanded clones than CD4+.

Sequencing was performed with immunoSEQ multiplex PCR; in TCRdb, only in-frame clones are kept and a portion is missing. The sample holds around 80,000 clones, about nine tenths seen once. This CDR3 spans 13 amino acids. The V gene lost 4 bases and the J gene lost 4 bases, with 13 bases spanning the gap. The germline V gene encodes CDR1 SQVTM and CDR2 ANQGSEA. The specimen comprised CD4+ or CD8+ T cells sorted from blood, sampled in a trial of the OX40 agonist ivuxolimab. This TCR was recovered from an adult with an advanced solid tumor such as melanoma, head and neck, liver or kidney cancer. V gene TRBV29-1 combines with J gene TRBJ1-1; D is uncertain. The CDR3 here is CSVVELKSTEAFF. The CDR3 coding sequence is TGCAGCGTTGTCGAATTGAAGAGCACTGAAGCTTTCTTT.